These 9 T cell receptor beta chains originate from one sample sequenced in a study of Ad26.COV2.S vaccination and SARS-CoV-2 variants. As for treatment: approximately 18 received Ad26.COV2.S at low or high dose, single or two shots; a few received placebo; per-sample allocation not given. Day 63 following the first vaccine or placebo injection was when the samples were taken. Using immunoSEQ multiplex PCR, the repertoire was profiled, and TCRdb retains in-frame clones only, with some absent. This sample has more than 350,000 clones; around nine tenths occur once, and the top ten carry 12%. This material consisted of peripheral blood, taken in a trial of Ad26.COV2.S vaccine versus placebo. Source of these receptors: a person between 18 and 60 years old who received the Ad26.COV2.S COVID-19 vaccine or a placebo.

J is TRBJ2-3 and V is TRBV6-5; D is possibly TRBD1 or TRBD2 (6 bases each). There are 14 residues in the CDR3. Germline V lookup: CDR1 MNHEY, CDR2 SVGAGI. The CDR3 region is CAIEGGHSTDTQYF. CDR3 DNA sequence: TGTGCGATAGAGGGGGGCCATAGCACAGATACGCAGTATTTT.

V usage is TRBV2 and J usage is TRBJ2-2, with 7 nucleotides matching TRBD1. There are 14 residues in the CDR3. The germline V gene encodes CDR1 SNHLY and CDR2 FYNNEI. The junction had 8 bases not matched to a gene; V was cut back by 6 bases and J by 7 bases. The CDR3 loop reads CASRPTGLVGELFF. The CDR3 DNA reads as TGTGCCAGCAGACCGACAGGGTTGGTCGGGGAGCTGTTTTTT.

The chain joins TRBV7-6 to TRBJ1-5, with D unresolved. Germline assignment: CDR1 SGHVS and CDR2 FNYEAQ. CDR3 size: 18 residues. Trimming shortened V by 1 base and J by 0 bases, and 16 bases separated the two germline ends. CDR3 coding DNA: TGTGCCAGCAGCTTAGACCAACCCTCTCGGTATAGCAATCAGCCCCAGCATTTT. This codes for CASSLDQPSRYSNQPQHF.

V and J are TRBV6-1 and TRBJ2-3; TRBD2 matches 11 bases. The trim removed 3 bases at V and 6 bases at J, leaving 5 bases unmatched. Germline CDR1 MNHNS, CDR2 SASEGT. The CDR3 has 15 residues. CDR3 in DNA: TGTGCCAGCAGTGATCGACTAGCGGGATCGGATACGCAGTATTTT. This codes for CASSDRLAGSDTQYF.

The J gene is TRBJ2-7, the V gene TRBV6-2 or TRBV6-3; 10 bases map to TRBD2. The CDR3 consists of 17 residues. Per germline, CDR1 MNHEY and CDR2 SVGEGT. With 2 bases clipped from V and 2 bases from J, the junction kept 9 bases outside the gene matches. This CDR3 is CASSYDVGLAVAYEQYF. The CDR3 DNA reads as TGTGCCAGCAGTTACGACGTCGGACTAGCGGTGGCCTACGAGCAGTACTTC.

J is TRBJ2-7 and V is TRBV18; D is possibly TRBD2 (5 bases). The CDR3 is made up of 12 amino acids. Germline loops: CDR1 KGHSH, CDR2 LQKENI. Trimming cost V 3 bases and J 7 bases, with 10 bases left between them. This CDR3 is CASSPGIEEQYF. The CDR3 nucleotides read TGTGCCAGCTCACCCGGGATCGAGGAGCAGTACTTC.

The J gene is TRBJ2-7, the V gene TRBV20-1; 7 bases map to TRBD2. J was trimmed by 6 bases and V by 3 bases; bases with no gene match: 5. The CDR3 runs to 12 residues. Per germline, CDR1 DFQATT and CDR2 SNEGSKA (reference sequence). CDR3 loop: CSASTGRVEQYF. The CDR3 DNA sequence: TGCAGTGCTAGTACGGGGAGGGTCGAGCAGTACTTC.

This clone has only one observation. The CDR3 spells CASSILSGGTENYGYTF. CDR3 nucleotide sequence: TGTGCCAGTAGTATTTTGTCGGGGGGCACTGAAAACTATGGCTACACCTTC. The V call is TRBV19, the J call TRBJ1-2; D is possibly TRBD1 (6 bases). Trimming took 3 bases from V and 2 from J, leaving 19 bases between them. This CDR3 contains 17 residues. The germline V gene encodes CDR1 LNHDA and CDR2 SQIVND (reference sequence).

The chain couples TRBV7-3 to TRBJ1-2; D perhaps matches TRBD1 (5 bases). This CDR3 region has 13 residues. The V end lost 2 bases, the J end lost 11 bases, and 15 bases lay between the germline ends. The V gene's germline CDR1 is SGHTA and CDR2 FQGTGA. CDR3 nucleotides: TGTGCCAGCAGCTTACAGGGAATGGGTCGGTACACCTTC. Protein: CASSLQGMGRYTF.